The 27 T cell receptor beta chains listed next were all sequenced from one sample in a study of cytomegalovirus exposure and HLA in healthy donors. PCR involved 60 Vbeta and 13 Jbeta primers. Data came from immunoSEQ multiplex PCR; TCRdb stores just in-frame clones and leaves some out. There are some 150,000 clones in the sample; about three quarters occur only once, and around 2% lies in the top ten. The material sequenced was PBMCs. These receptors all stem from a female donor in good health and CMV-seropositive.

In this sample, this clone turned up once. The chain uses TRBV7-6 and TRBJ1-3, with 7 bases identical to TRBD1. Germline V CDR1 and CDR2: SGHVS, FNYEAQ. Trimming cost V 5 bases and J 0 bases; bases outside gene matches: 10. The CDR3 is 17 residues long. CDR3 coding DNA: TGTGCCAGCAGCCCACCCTCGGACAGGATCTCTGGAAACACCATATATTTT. It yields the protein CASSPPSDRISGNTIYF.

This clone has only a few counts. The sample carries other DNA sequences with the same CDR3. The genes are TRBV2 and TRBJ2-2; no firm D call. Germline values: CDR1 SNHLY, CDR2 FYNNEI. V shed 6 bases and J shed 3 bases, with 5 bases lying between them. The CDR3 covers 12 residues. CDR3 sequence: CASSLDTGELFF. The CDR3 DNA follows: TGTGCCAGCAGCCTAGACACCGGGGAGCTGTTTTTT.

The rearrangement joins TRBV11-3 to TRBJ1-5; D is possibly TRBD1 (6 bases). Looked up from germline, CDR1 is SGHNT and CDR2 is YENEEA. The CDR3 has 18 amino acids. Trimming removed 5 bases from V and 0 bases from J, with 20 bases in between. In nucleotides, the CDR3 is TGTGCCAGCAGCCAATTTAACGTCGGGACACATAGCAATCAGCCCCAGCATTTT. Translation gives CASSQFNVGTHSNQPQHF.

The genes are TRBV6-1 and TRBJ1-2, with unresolved D. V lost 4 bases, J lost 2 bases, and 8 bases lay in between. The CDR3 runs 13 residues. Germline CDR1 reads MNHNS; CDR2 reads SASEGT. The CDR3 DNA follows: TGTGCCAGCAGTGTCGAGATAAACTATGGCTACACCTTC. It yields the protein CASSVEINYGYTF.

This clone came up a few times. The gene calls are TRBV11-2 and TRBJ2-7; 8 bases are shared with TRBD2. The CDR3 is 17 residues long. V shed 6 bases, J shed 0 bases, and the junction held 13 bases outside the gene matches. In germline, CDR1 is SGHAT, CDR2 FQNNGV. In DNA, the CDR3 is TGTGCCAGCAGGAGCGCGGGGGGACCCCTTAGCTCCTACGAGCAGTACTTC. Protein product: CASRSAGGPLSSYEQYF.

CDR3 nucleotides: TGTGCCAGCAGCCGGGGGGGCTCATCCCATGAGCAGTTCTTC. This sequence encodes CASSRGGSSHEQFF. V and J are TRBV7-2 and TRBJ2-1, with TRBD2 identical over 8 bases. V lost 5 bases and J lost 8; bases outside the gene matches: 8. Germline CDR1 SGHTA, CDR2 FQGNSA. The CDR3 contains 14 residues.

The rearrangement uses TRBV19 and TRBJ2-7; D may be TRBD1 (6 bases). The CDR3 is 15 residues long. Between the trimmed V and J ends, which lost 5 bases and 4 bases, there was a span of 18 bases. Germline V gives CDR1 LNHDA, CDR2 SQIVND (reference sequence). This CDR3 is CASSDKGEPSYEQYF. DNA for the CDR3: TGTGCCAGTAGTGACAAGGGGGAACCTTCATACGAGCAGTACTTC.

The CDR3 is CAWTLSRTANSGANVLTF. Written as DNA, the CDR3 is TGTGCCTGGACCCTCTCCCGGACAGCTAACTCTGGGGCCAACGTCCTGACTTTC. The chain links TRBV30 to TRBJ2-6; D may be TRBD1 (6 bases). Germline lookup yields CDR1 GTSNPN and CDR2 SVGIG (reference sequence). The CDR3 contains 18 residues. V was clipped by 4 bases and J by 0 bases, with 19 bases between them.

J is TRBJ1-5 and V is TRBV6-1, with 7 bases fitting TRBD1. Unmatched junction bases numbered 10, after V lost 10 bases and J lost 1 base. The CDR3 has 15 residues. Germline V lookup: CDR1 MNHNS, CDR2 SASEGT. CDR3 in DNA: TGTGCCATACAGACAGGGAGCGTAAGCAATCAGCCCCAGCATTTT. Translated, it gives CAIQTGSVSNQPQHF.

The rearrangement links TRBV10-3 to TRBJ2-7; 9 bases line up with TRBD2. The CDR3 is 14 amino acids. The ends lost 8 bases at V and 0 bases at J; junction bases unmatched: 5. Looked up from germline, CDR1 is ENHRY and CDR2 is SYGVKD. DNA of the CDR3: TGTGCCATCTTAGAGACTAGCGGCTCCTACGAGCAGTACTTC. The encoded protein is CAILETSGSYEQYF.

The J gene is TRBJ2-7, the V gene TRBV15; tentative D call: TRBD1 (5 bases). Germline assignment: CDR1 LNHNV and CDR2 YYDKDF (reference sequence). The CDR3 covers 14 residues. V was shortened by 0 bases and J by 3 bases, with 9 bases between the two germline ends. This CDR3 reads CATSRDMDNYEQYF. The DNA of the CDR3 is TGTGCCACCAGCAGAGATATGGACAACTACGAGCAGTACTTC.

The chain has TRBV29-1 and TRBJ1-1; D uncertain. V lost 3 bases to trimming and J lost 0 bases, with 2 bases between them. The germline CDR1 and CDR2 sequences are SQVTM and ANQGSEA. CDR3 size: 11 residues. This CDR3 reads CSVDVNTEAFF. The DNA of the CDR3 is TGCAGCGTTGACGTGAACACTGAAGCTTTCTTT.

The chain employs TRBV10-2 and TRBJ1-1; D is possibly TRBD1 (5 bases). The germline V gene has CDR1 WSHSY and CDR2 SAAADI. V lost 6 bases, J lost 1 base, and 12 bases lay in between. The CDR3 totals 14 residues. The CDR3 here is CASRAGRANTEAFF. The DNA for the CDR3 is TGCGCCAGCAGGGCTGGCAGGGCGAACACTGAAGCTTTCTTT.

The chain is built from TRBV5-1 and TRBJ2-5, with 8 positions matching TRBD1. This CDR3 has 16 residues. Trimming cost V 2 bases and J 5 bases; bases outside gene matches: 11. CDR1 and CDR2 (germline): SGHRS, YFSETQ. The chain's CDR3 is CASSFVTDRVYETQYF. In nucleotides, the CDR3 is TGCGCCAGCAGCTTCGTAACGGACAGGGTATATGAGACCCAGTACTTC.

CDR3 loop: CASSLKSAPSNQPQHF. CDR3 DNA sequence: TGTGCCAGCAGCTTGAAGAGCGCGCCCAGCAATCAGCCCCAGCATTTT. The chain carries TRBV5-5 and TRBJ1-5; no reliable D call. The germline V and J ends were trimmed by 1 base and 1 base, with 12 bases remaining between them. This CDR3 contains 16 residues. CDR1 SGHKS and CDR2 YYEKEE come from the germline V gene (reference sequence).

In its sample, this clone was seen once. J is TRBJ1-5 and V is TRBV19; 7 bases are a match to TRBD1. Trimming at V came to 5 bases and at J to 7 bases, leaving 5 bases not matched to a gene. CDR1 LNHDA and CDR2 SQIVND come from the germline V gene (reference sequence). The CDR3 spans 13 residues. CDR3 sequence: CASSVQGLQPQHF. CDR3 in DNA: TGTGCCAGTAGTGTACAGGGGTTACAGCCCCAGCATTTT.

CDR3: CASSPGLAGYETQYF. CDR3 DNA sequence: TGTGCCAGCAGCCCCGGACTAGCGGGATACGAGACCCAGTACTTC. The chain carries TRBV7-9 and TRBJ2-5, with TRBD2 matching over 12 bases. Germline CDR1 SEHNR, CDR2 FQNEAQ (reference sequence). V gave up 5 bases and J gave up 5 bases; unmatched junction bases: 6. This CDR3 is 15 amino acids long.

This chain joins TRBV18 and TRBJ1-5; D unresolved. This CDR3 is 16 amino acids long. Trimming shortened V by 2 bases and J by 0 bases, and 11 bases separated the two germline ends. Germline CDR1 is KGHSH and CDR2 is LQKENI. The chain's CDR3 is CASSPNLPSSNQPQHF. The CDR3 coding sequence is TGTGCCAGCTCACCAAACCTGCCTAGTAGCAATCAGCCCCAGCATTTT.

This clone was detected once. The chain links TRBV7-2 to TRBJ2-1; 7 nucleotides line up with TRBD2. CDR3 size: 15 residues. CDR1 SGHTA and CDR2 FQGNSA come from the germline V gene. The junction had 10 bases not matched to a gene; V was cut back by 5 bases and J by 6 bases. CDR3 DNA sequence: TGTGCCAGCAGCACCCAAGCGGGATATAGCAATGAGCAGTTCTTC. It encodes CASSTQAGYSNEQFF.

The chain couples TRBV7-9 to TRBJ1-4; 9 nucleotides line up with TRBD1. The germline CDR1 and CDR2 sequences are SEHNR and FQNEAQ (reference sequence). J gave up 8 bases and V 5 bases, and 9 bases lay outside the gene matches. The CDR3 loop spans 15 amino acids. The CDR3 DNA sequence: TGTGCCAGCAGCAAACCGACAGGGGGAGGAGAAAAACTGTTTTTT. It yields the protein CASSKPTGGGEKLFF.

This clone turned up a few times. This same CDR3 is encoded by further DNA sequences in the sample. The V gene is TRBV5-1, the J gene TRBJ2-3; 7 nucleotides match TRBD2. Unmatched junction bases numbered 2, after V lost 1 base and J lost 0 bases. The CDR3 has 15 residues. CDR1 and CDR2 (germline): SGHRS, YFSETQ. The CDR3 DNA follows: TGCGCCAGCAGCTTGCTAGCGGCTAGCACAGATACGCAGTATTTT. Amino acids: CASSLLAASTDTQYF.

V usage is TRBV11-3 and J usage is TRBJ2-2; TRBD1 matches 9 bases. Germline V gives CDR1 SGHNT, CDR2 YENEEA. The V and J ends lost 5 bases and 4 bases, in that order; junction bases with no gene match: 14. This CDR3 region has 18 residues. The CDR3 loop is CASSLGQGSPGGTGELFF. CDR3 nucleotide sequence: TGTGCCAGCAGCCTCGGACAGGGGTCCCCGGGGGGCACCGGGGAGCTGTTTTTT. Complete variable domain (other parts from reference TRBV11-3 and TRBJ2-2): EAGVVQSPRYKIIEKKQPVAFWCNPISGHNTLYWYLQNLGQGPELLIRYENEEAVDDSQLPKDRFSAERLKGVDSTLKIQPAELGDSAVYLCASSLGQGSPGGTGELFFGEGSRLTVL.

V and J are TRBV29-1 and TRBJ2-1; 12 nucleotides agree with TRBD2. Germline V CDR1 and CDR2: SQVTM, ANQGSEA. CDR3 length equals 13 residues. V lost 7 bases and J lost 5; bases outside the gene matches: 3. The CDR3 DNA follows: TGCAGCGGGGGGACTAGCGGGCACAATGAGCAGTTCTTC. Residues: CSGGTSGHNEQFF.

Here the CDR3 reads CSVAGTLNTEAFF. CDR3 nucleotides: TGCAGCGTTGCAGGGACACTGAACACTGAAGCTTTCTTT. The chain employs TRBV29-1 and TRBJ1-1; D perhaps matches TRBD1 (6 bases). Germline V gene lookup returns CDR1 SQVTM and CDR2 ANQGSEA. This CDR3 is built from 13 residues. Trimming cost V 4 bases and J 0 bases, with 9 bases left between them.

The CDR3 DNA reads as TGTGCCAGCAGCTTAGTCCAGGGGGCCGACACCGGGGAGCTGTTTTTT. As protein: CASSLVQGADTGELFF. This sequence joins TRBV7-2 and TRBJ2-2, with TRBD1 matching over 8 bases. The trim removed 1 base at V and 3 bases at J, leaving 4 bases unmatched. CDR3 length equals 16 residues. CDR1 and CDR2 (germline): SGHTA, FQGNSA.

This chain links TRBV15 with TRBJ1-5, with TRBD1 identical over 10 bases. Losses at the gene ends were 1 base for V and 2 bases for J; bases not matched to a gene: 5. This CDR3 is built from 17 residues. CDR1 is LNHNV and CDR2 is YYDKDF in the germline V gene (reference sequence). CDR3 in DNA: TGTGCCACCAGCAGAGGACAGGGGGCCTCACGCAATCAGCCCCAGCATTTT. It specifies CATSRGQGASRNQPQHF.

The rearrangement links TRBV10-2 to TRBJ2-7; 11 positions agree with TRBD2. Germline CDR1 and CDR2: WSHSY and SAAADI. This CDR3 has 15 residues. Trimming took 6 bases from V and 1 from J; bases not matched to a gene: 5. The CDR3 spells CASRTGTSGSYEQYF. DNA for the CDR3: TGCGCCAGCAGAACCGGGACTAGCGGTTCCTACGAGCAGTACTTC.